A selection of T cell receptor beta chains follows, all from one sample in a study of monozygotic twins with inflammatory bowel disease. TCRdb reanalyzed the 5' RACE reads, giving one entry per CDR3 protein sequence and no DNA. This sample's clone table lists 300,000 to 450,000 distinct CDR3 sequences. Sequencing was performed on blood. All receptors come from a human donor with ulcerative colitis or Crohn's disease, or a healthy co-twin of an affected twin (not recorded which). The CDR3 runs from the conserved cysteine through the conserved F or W.

>14|TRBJ1-6|TRBV5-6
CASSLGPNNSPLHF
>16|TRBJ2-7|TRBV4-3
CASSQEDRGLIYEQYF
>15|TRBJ1-2|TRBV18
CASSLQGTANYGYTF
>15|TRBJ1-5|TRBV5-5
CASSSTDDSNQPQHF
>16|TRBJ2-5|TRBV6-2/TRBV6-3
CASSYSTGSLTETQYF
>16|TRBJ2-7|TRBV6-5
CASSYSRGTYSYEQYF
>14|TRBJ2-5|TRBV3-1
CASSPTLIEETQYF
>12|TRBJ2-7|TRBV20-1
CSAVQSFYEQYF
>14|TRBJ2-7|TRBV5-1
CASSVSWSSYEQYF
>14|TRBJ2-5|TRBV7-2
CASSFWASSKAQYF
>14|TRBJ2-3|TRBV11-2
CASSKGVASDTQYF
>14|TRBJ2-3|TRBV20-1
CSASLPESTDTQYF
>16|TRBJ1-5|TRBV5-6
CASSTLGTGERGPQHF
>15|TRBJ2-7|TRBV7-8
CASSQTGTGGYEQYF
>16|TRBJ2-2|TRBV7-3
CASSLVGTGDTGELFF
>13|TRBJ2-4|TRBV6-5
CASSKDRRNIQYF
>17|TRBJ2-7|TRBV27
CASSPLSSRTGSSEQYF
>18|TRBJ2-7|TRBV4-3
CASSQGVLLGTGPHEQYF
>17|TRBJ1-1|TRBV18
CASSPGTSAFSETEAFF
>13|TRBJ2-2|TRBV6-2/TRBV6-3
CASGQANTGELFF
>11|TRBJ2-7|TRBV6-2/TRBV6-3
CASSFIGEQYF
>14|TRBJ2-7|TRBV12-3/TRBV12-4
CASSLGAGSREQYF
>13|TRBJ1-4|TRBV9
CASSGLRVEKLFF
>18|TRBJ2-7|TRBV3-1
CASSQLPGTGGNVYEQYF
>12|TRBJ2-1|TRBV20-1
CSASLGGYEQFF
>11|TRBJ2-5|TRBV5-1
CASQLTVTQYF
>15|TRBJ2-1|TRBV5-1
CASSRLATQGNEQFF
>15|TRBJ2-7|TRBV6-5
CASSYLATHPYEQYF
>13|TRBJ1-6|TRBV18
CASSPRDNSPLHF
>13|TRBJ2-7|TRBV18
CASSAWSGDEQYF
>12|TRBJ2-7|TRBV6-2/TRBV6-3
CASDQGGYEQYF
>15|TRBJ2-2|TRBV7-9
CASSLVAGGTGELFF
>13|TRBJ2-1|TRBV20-1
CSASHGGYNEQFF
>16|TRBJ1-5|TRBV4-1
CASREQGTLSNQPQHF
>15|TRBJ1-3|TRBV27
CASSLEQGTGNTIYF
>14|TRBJ2-3|TRBV3-1
CASSLGTITDTQYF
>12|TRBJ1-1|TRBV7-6
CASRSIDTEAFF
>16|TRBJ2-1|TRBV19
CASSAVRDRGTNEQFF
>14|TRBJ1-6|TRBV7-3
CASSLTDARTPLHF
>15|TRBJ2-1|TRBV4-3
CASSQGADGYNEQFF
>12|TRBJ2-4|TRBV7-2
CASSSPGDIQYF
>16|TRBJ2-3|TRBV6-4
CASSRLAGGSYDTQYF
>13|TRBJ2-1|TRBV5-1
CASRPGTEDEQFF
>15|TRBJ1-2|TRBV4-3
CASSQMTGGSYGYTF
>16|TRBJ2-3|TRBV7-9
CASSLGASGTRDTQYF
>17|TRBJ2-2|TRBV29-1
CSVQTGRQFANTGELFF
>17|TRBJ2-7|TRBV4-1
CASSPGLAGARSYEQYF
>14|TRBJ2-7|TRBV6-1
CASRTPTGSYEQYF
>15|TRBJ2-2|TRBV19
CASKNSARNTGELFF
>15|TRBJ2-5|TRBV4-3
CASSRILTGGETQYF
>11|TRBJ2-1|TRBV5-6
CASSAINEQFF
>13|TRBJ1-2|TRBV9
CASSVVLGRGYTF
>18|TRBJ2-7|TRBV5-1
CASSMVSGTRGIPAEQYF
>15|TRBJ2-1|TRBV10-3
CATRLPLVGASEQFF
>13|TRBJ2-3|TRBV20-1
CSASDRGAGTQYF